This T cell receptor beta chain was recorded in a study of blood T cell repertoires in COVID-19. This clone is a singleton in its sample. Trimming cost V 4 bases and J 3 bases; bases outside gene matches: 11. CDR3 length: 17 residues. Germline V gene sequence: CDR1 LGHDT, CDR2 YNNKEL (reference sequence). The assay was immunoSEQ multiplex PCR, and TCRdb's table has in-frame clones only and misses some. The table shows 150,000 to 200,000 clones, with roughly nine tenths occurring only once. The sequence came from a man aged 65 to 79 with acute or convalescent COVID-19. Sequenced input: peripheral blood. The chain has TRBV3-1 (or the pseudogene TRBV3-2) and TRBJ2-3; 9 bases agree with TRBD2. The CDR3 DNA is TGTGCCAGCAGCCGCCCCTTTGGGCGGGAGGGAACAGATACGCAGTATTTT. Protein sequence: CASSRPFGREGTDTQYF.